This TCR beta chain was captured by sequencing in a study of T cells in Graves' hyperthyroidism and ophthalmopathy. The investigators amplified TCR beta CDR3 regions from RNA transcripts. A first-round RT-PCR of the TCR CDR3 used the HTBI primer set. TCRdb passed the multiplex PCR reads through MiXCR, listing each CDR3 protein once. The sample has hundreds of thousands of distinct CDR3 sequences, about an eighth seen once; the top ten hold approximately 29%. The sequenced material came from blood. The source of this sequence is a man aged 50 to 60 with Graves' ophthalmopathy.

CDR3 in amino acids: CASSIGQRGSEQYF. The DNA of the CDR3 is TGTGCCAGTAGTATAGGTCAGCGAGGAAGCGAGCAGTACTTC. This chain connects TRBV19 to TRBJ2-7; D is undetermined. There are 14 residues in the CDR3. CDR1 is LNHDA, CDR2 SQIVND, per germline (reference sequence). The germline V and J ends were trimmed by 1 base and 6 bases, with 13 bases remaining between them.